This TCR beta chain was recorded in a study of post-analysis software for immune sequencing data. To note about this clonotype: Its antigen is still unknown.

Researchers reported that TCR beta cDNA libraries carried unique molecular identifiers. TCRdb re-analysed the PCR reads in MiXCR, keeping a single row per CDR3 protein. The sample holds hundreds of thousands of distinct CDR3 sequences, roughly 58% seen once. The CDR3 runs to 14 residues. V was clipped by 5 bases and J by 7 bases, with 12 bases between them. Study-level findings and limits: In patients, TRBV5-6, TRBV5-1 and TRBV20-1 belonged to four or five TRBV segments found more frequently than in controls.

This clonotype was sampled from a girl aged 5 to 17 with multiple sclerosis. What was sequenced was blood. The V gene is TRBV12-3 or TRBV12-4, the J gene TRBJ1-6, with D maybe TRBD1 (6 bases). The CDR3 DNA is TGTGCCAGCAGTCTTACAGGGCCCAATTCACCCCTCCACTTT. Protein product: CASSLTGPNSPLHF.